This entry lists 29 T cell receptor beta chains sequenced from one sample in a study of CD8 T cells in ankylosing spondylitis. MiXCR was run by TCRdb on the 5' RACE reads, yielding one entry per CDR3 protein. The sample contains around 250,000 distinct CDR3 sequences, roughly 10% of which appear only once. The sample consisted of blood, either unsorted or a sorted T cell fraction (not recorded which). These receptors all come from a male donor with ankylosing spondylitis or in good health (not recorded which).

This clonotype showed up just a few times. The chain uses TRBV29-1 and TRBJ2-3; D not resolved. The CDR3 is 17 amino acids. Germline CDR1 and CDR2: SQVTM and ANQGSEA. V lost 3 bases to trimming and J lost 1 base, with 20 bases between them. The CDR3 reads CSVDHLTRFTGTDTQYF. The CDR3 DNA is TGCAGCGTTGATCACCTGACCCGGTTCACTGGCACAGATACGCAGTATTTT.

The sample holds a few counts of this clonotype. V gene TRBV7-9 combines with J gene TRBJ2-1, with D possibly being TRBD1 or TRBD2 (5 bases each). V dropped 1 base and J dropped 4 bases, with 14 bases sitting between them. Per the germline V gene, CDR1 is SEHNR and CDR2 is FQNEAQ (reference sequence). The CDR3 contains 16 residues. The CDR3 DNA sequence: TGTGCCAGCAGCTTAGTTTCCGGGGCGAATTACAATGAGCAGTTCTTC. Amino acids: CASSLVSGANYNEQFF.

The chain combines TRBV7-9 with TRBJ2-3; 8 bases line up with TRBD1. The CDR3 has 16 residues. J gave up 2 bases and V 5 bases, and 9 bases lay outside the gene matches. CDR1 SEHNR and CDR2 FQNEAQ come from the germline V gene (reference sequence). CDR3 loop: CASSPPGQGATDTQYF. The CDR3, as DNA: TGTGCCAGCAGCCCACCTGGGCAGGGGGCCACAGATACGCAGTATTTT.

The chain joins TRBV7-8 to TRBJ2-3, with a weak D call TRBD1 (5 bases). The CDR3 runs 13 residues. The V gene's germline CDR1 is SGHVS and CDR2 FQNEAQ. Trimming cost V 2 bases and J 10 bases, with 13 bases left between them. DNA for the CDR3: TGTGCCAGCAGCTTAACGAGGACATTTTCGCAGTATTTT. It encodes CASSLTRTFSQYF.

The rearrangement uses TRBV5-6 and TRBJ2-4; 10 positions match TRBD1. The V gene end was trimmed by 0 bases and the J gene end by 6 bases; junction bases not matched to a gene: 9. The V gene's germline CDR1 is SGHDT and CDR2 YYEEEE. This CDR3 contains 17 residues. In nucleotides, the CDR3 is TGTGCCAGCAGCTTGGCCCCTACGGGACAGGGGAGAAACATTCAGTACTTC. Its protein product is CASSLAPTGQGRNIQYF.

This clonotype showed up just a few times. The chain recombines TRBV27 with TRBJ2-3, with 7 bases matching TRBD1. Per the germline V gene, CDR1 is MNHEY and CDR2 is SMNVEV (reference sequence). Trimming removed 4 bases from V and 3 bases from J; junction bases left unmatched: 7. This CDR3 has 15 amino acids. The chain's CDR3 is CASSSDRVNTDTQYF. The CDR3 DNA is TGTGCCAGCAGTTCAGACAGGGTCAATACAGATACGCAGTATTTT.

This clonotype came up many times. The V call is TRBV12-3 or TRBV12-4, the J call TRBJ2-1, with 8 bases identical to TRBD2. This CDR3 comprises 15 residues. V was pared by 3 bases and J by 7 bases, with 8 bases of the junction left unmatched. The CDR3: CASSLSSGGRNEQFF. The CDR3 DNA reads TGTGCCAGCAGTTTGTCCAGCGGGGGACGGAATGAGCAGTTCTTC.

The sample holds many counts of this clonotype. The V call is TRBV20-1, the J call TRBJ2-1; D gene unclear. Deletions cut 5 bases from V and 0 bases from J, with 8 bases between. Germline assignment: CDR1 DFQATT and CDR2 SNEGSKA (reference sequence). CDR3 length: 13 residues. The CDR3 loop reads CSACGFSYNEQFF. In DNA, the CDR3 is TGCAGTGCTTGCGGATTCTCCTACAATGAGCAGTTCTTC.

Ten or more counts support this clonotype. The chain has TRBV7-7 and TRBJ2-3; D remains unclear. Germline V gene data show CDR1 as SSHAT and CDR2 as FNYEAQ (reference sequence). CDR3 size: 14 residues. The germline V and J ends were trimmed by 0 bases and 6 bases, with 10 bases remaining between them. This chain's CDR3 is CASSLASPQDTQYF. In nucleotides, the CDR3 is TGTGCCAGCAGCTTAGCTTCCCCGCAGGATACGCAGTATTTT.

This clonotype was observed many times. The chain combines TRBV20-1 with TRBJ2-7; D tentatively fits TRBD1 or TRBD2 (6 bases each). The CDR3 runs to 14 residues. Looked up from germline, CDR1 is DFQATT and CDR2 is SNEGSKA (reference sequence). V was shortened by 6 bases and J by 5 bases, with 20 bases between the two germline ends. This CDR3 reads CSAPPSGARNEQYF. CDR3 nucleotide sequence: TGCAGTGCCCCCCCCTCGGGGGCGCGAAACGAGCAGTACTTC.

This clonotype has only a few counts. J is TRBJ2-1 and V is TRBV5-1, with TRBD2 as a possible D gene (6 bases). This CDR3 region has 14 residues. V was trimmed by 4 bases and J by 8 bases, leaving 16 bases between them. CDR1 is SGHRS, CDR2 YFSETQ, per germline. The CDR3 region has the DNA TGCGCCAGCAGCGAGGGACTGTACAACGATGAGCAGTTCTTC. This codes for CASSEGLYNDEQFF.

The chain combines TRBV7-9 with TRBJ2-7, with 14 bases lining up with TRBD2. There are 15 residues in the CDR3. Germline CDR1 is SEHNR and CDR2 is FQNEAQ (reference sequence). The V segment lost 5 bases and the J segment 5 bases; nucleotides outside the gene matches: 5. CDR3 DNA: TGTGCCAGCAGCCGGTCGGGACTAGCGGGAGACGAGCAGTACTTC. It is translated as CASSRSGLAGDEQYF.

In its sample, this clonotype was seen a few times. One junction end does not reproduce the germline sequence, and a read error may be involved. This chain uses TRBV7-8 with TRBJ2-7; D might be TRBD1 or TRBD2, each matching 6 bases. The CDR3 is 15 residues long. Germline V lookup: CDR1 SGHVS, CDR2 FQNEAQ. CDR3 protein: CPSSLSPGAAYEQYF. CDR3 in DNA: TGTCCCAGCAGCTTATCCCCGGGGGCGGCCTACGAGCAGTACTTC.

The chain joins TRBV2 to TRBJ1-5; D might be TRBD1 (6 bases). The CDR3 is 16 amino acids. The germline V and J ends were trimmed by 6 bases and 4 bases, with 19 bases remaining between them. Germline CDR1 is SNHLY and CDR2 is FYNNEI. CDR3 sequence reads: CASSVDSHNPNQPQHF. The CDR3 DNA reads TGTGCCAGCAGCGTGGACAGCCATAACCCAAATCAGCCCCAGCATTTT. Using reference TRBV2 and TRBJ1-5 for the parts outside the CDR3, the full variable domain is EPEVTQTPSHQVTQMGQEVILRCVPISNHLYFYWYRQILGQKVEFLVSFYNNEISEKSEIFDDQFSVERPDGSNFTLKIRSTKLEDSAMYFCASSVDSHNPNQPQHFGDGTRLSIL.

This clonotype turned up a few times. The chain employs TRBV5-1 and TRBJ2-1; TRBD2 aligns across 9 bases. With 5 bases clipped from V and 12 bases from J, the junction kept 15 bases outside the gene matches. CDR3 size: 15 residues. Germline CDR1 and CDR2: SGHRS and YFSETQ. CDR3 DNA sequence: TGCGCCAGCAGTATAGGTCTAGCGGGATTTATAGTGCAGTTCTTC. Translation gives CASSIGLAGFIVQFF.

A few counts support this clonotype. The junction differs from germline at one of its ends, possibly a read error. This chain joins TRBV20-1 and TRBJ2-1; TRBD2 is a possible D gene (6 bases). The CDR3 is 17 residues long. Germline V gene lookup returns CDR1 DFQATT and CDR2 SNEGSKA (reference sequence). CDR3 sequence: CCARGRSNRLDLNEQFF. The DNA of the CDR3 is TGCTGTGCTAGAGGAAGATCCAATAGACTAGATCTCAATGAGCAGTTCTTC.

The sample holds many counts of this clonotype. The V call is TRBV28, the J call TRBJ2-2; 11 bases are shared with TRBD2. CDR1 is MDHEN, CDR2 SYDVKM, per germline. Germline trimming cut 9 bases from V and 7 bases from J; bases unmatched to any gene: 13. The CDR3 consists of 16 residues. Written as DNA, the CDR3 is TGTGCCAGTACGGACCCGGGACTAGCGGACCTCGGGGAGCTGTTTTTT. This sequence encodes CASTDPGLADLGELFF.

This clonotype came up many times. This sequence joins TRBV20-1 and TRBJ2-7, with 10 bases fitting TRBD1. Unmatched junction bases numbered 3, after V lost 2 bases and J lost 2 bases. The CDR3 covers 14 residues. Germline CDR1 DFQATT, CDR2 SNEGSKA (reference sequence). In DNA form, the CDR3 reads TGCAGTGCTAGAACCGGGACAGGGGCCTACGAGCAGTACTTC. It is translated as CSARTGTGAYEQYF.

This clonotype was detected only a few times. This chain links TRBV5-1 with TRBJ2-2, with D hard to call. This CDR3 is built from 17 residues. V lost 3 bases, J lost 3 bases, and 18 bases lay in between. Germline loops: CDR1 SGHRS, CDR2 YFSETQ. The CDR3 loop is CASSYGVWGSHTGELFF. The CDR3 coding sequence is TGCGCCAGCAGCTATGGAGTCTGGGGTTCTCACACCGGGGAGCTGTTTTTT.

The chain combines TRBV10-3 with TRBJ2-3; D possibly corresponds to TRBD2 (5 bases). V shed 8 bases and J shed 0 bases, with 12 bases lying between them. Germline CDR1 and CDR2: ENHRY and SYGVKD. The CDR3 is 14 residues long. The CDR3 DNA sequence: TGTGCCATCGTTGCGGGTGCTAGCACAGATACGCAGTATTTT. Its translation: CAIVAGASTDTQYF.

This clonotype was seen ten or more times. This sequence joins TRBV19 and TRBJ1-5; possible D gene TRBD1, 5 bases. The germline CDR1 and CDR2 sequences are LNHDA and SQIVND (reference sequence). The V end lost 5 bases, the J end lost 1 base, and 12 bases lay between the germline ends. The CDR3 is made up of 15 amino acids. The CDR3 nucleotides read TGTGCCAGTAGTCGAGGGGTGTGGAGCAATCAGCCCCAGCATTTT. Its protein is CASSRGVWSNQPQHF. Variable domain in full (rest from reference TRBV19 and TRBJ1-5): DGGITQSPKYLFRKEGQNVTLSCEQNLNHDAMYWYRQDPGQGLRLIYYSQIVNDFQKGDIAEGYSVSREKKESFPLTVTSAQKNPTAFYLCASSRGVWSNQPQHFGDGTRLSIL.

The chain recombines TRBV20-1 with TRBJ2-2; TRBD2 matches 7 bases. The V and J ends lost 0 bases and 5 bases, in that order; junction bases with no gene match: 6. The CDR3 sequence is 15 residues long. CDR1 is DFQATT and CDR2 is SNEGSKA in the germline V gene (reference sequence). CDR3 DNA sequence: TGCAGTGCTAGAGATGGGGGAGGGCCGACCGGGGAGCTGTTTTTT. It translates to CSARDGGGPTGELFF.

This clonotype was found many times. The chain links TRBV6-1 to TRBJ2-1; D unresolved. This CDR3 comprises 14 residues. V was clipped by 5 bases and J by 6 bases, with 14 bases between them. Germline V CDR1 and CDR2: MNHNS, SASEGT. CDR3 sequence reads: CASSRPSLSNEQFF. CDR3 coding DNA: TGTGCCAGCAGTCGACCTTCGCTGAGCAATGAGCAGTTCTTC.

In its sample, this clonotype was seen a few times. The V call is TRBV20-1, the J call TRBJ2-7; 8 bases match TRBD1. The CDR3 runs to 14 residues. After removal of 4 bases from V and 3 bases from J, the junction contained 8 bases not matched to a gene. CDR1 and CDR2 (germline): DFQATT, SNEGSKA (reference sequence). The chain's CDR3 is CSAIAGGGLYEQYF. CDR3 coding DNA: TGCAGTGCTATAGCAGGGGGCGGACTCTACGAGCAGTACTTC.

Only a few counts were recorded for this clonotype. The chain combines TRBV7-9 with TRBJ2-2; possibly TRBD1 for D (6 bases). The CDR3 is made up of 15 amino acids. Deletions cut 5 bases from V and 2 bases from J, with 12 bases between. Germline CDR1 reads SEHNR; CDR2 reads FQNEAQ (reference sequence). Here the CDR3 reads CASSEDSTNTGELFF. Here the CDR3 DNA reads TGTGCCAGCAGCGAGGACAGTACAAACACCGGGGAGCTGTTTTTT.

This clonotype was observed at least ten times. J is TRBJ2-4 and V is TRBV5-1, with 10 bases lining up with TRBD1. Trimming removed 4 bases from V and 6 bases from J; junction bases left unmatched: 7. CDR1 is SGHRS and CDR2 is YFSETQ in the germline V gene. The CDR3 consists of 15 residues. The CDR3 DNA reads as TGCGCCAGCAGCAAGGGGACAGGGGTGGGAAACATTCAGTACTTC. This translates into CASSKGTGVGNIQYF.

This clonotype has a count of ten or more. The chain couples TRBV28 to TRBJ2-1, with 12 bases identical to TRBD2. CDR3 length: 17 residues. The germline V gene has CDR1 MDHEN and CDR2 SYDVKM. Trimming cost V 2 bases and J 4 bases; bases outside gene matches: 6. The CDR3 DNA is TGTGCCAGCAGTTTAGCTGGACTAGCGGGGCTTTACAATGAGCAGTTCTTC. Its translation: CASSLAGLAGLYNEQFF.

The V and J genes are TRBV7-9 and TRBJ2-5; D is possibly TRBD1 (5 bases). The CDR3 runs 15 residues. V lost 3 bases and J 3 bases, leaving 14 bases between the germline ends. Germline V gene lookup returns CDR1 SEHNR and CDR2 FQNEAQ (reference sequence). The DNA of the CDR3 is TGTGCCAGCAGCTTCGGCAGGGTGATCGAAGAGACCCAGTACTTC. This gives the protein CASSFGRVIEETQYF.

There are many counts of this clonotype. This sequence joins TRBV12-3 or TRBV12-4 and TRBJ2-7; unclear D gene. V was cut by 5 bases and J by 3 bases, with 17 bases left in between. The CDR3 runs 15 residues. DNA for the CDR3: TGTGCCAGCAGTACACGGACGGGCCGAAACTACGAGCAGTACTTC. This translates into CASSTRTGRNYEQYF.